These 16 T cell receptor beta chains were sequenced from one sample in a study of T-cell memory formation after mild COVID-19. In TCRdb, the 5' RACE reads were re-called with MiXCR into one record per CDR3 protein. In the table there are 200,000 to 250,000 distinct CDR3 sequences, 16% of which are singletons. Sequenced material: PBMCs or a T cell subset sorted from them (not recorded which). Receptor source: a man between 18 and 29 years old who had mild COVID-19 (a few samples of this study predate the infection). Cell type and time point are not known.

The gene calls are TRBV5-6 and TRBJ2-3; a weak D match, TRBD2 (7 bases). The CDR3 is 15 residues long. Germline CDR1 reads SGHDT; CDR2 reads YYEEEE. The V gene lost 5 bases and the J gene lost 3 bases, with 16 bases spanning the gap. DNA of the CDR3: TGTGCCAGCAGATGGGGCGGGGGCGCGACAGATACGCAGTATTTT. Its protein product is CASRWGGGATDTQYF.

This chain joins TRBV5-1 and TRBJ2-2; tentatively, D is TRBD1 (5 bases). Germline lookup yields CDR1 SGHRS and CDR2 YFSETQ. The CDR3 is 12 residues long. The ends were cut back, 3 bases at V and 7 bases at J, with 7 bases in the middle. CDR3 DNA sequence: TGCGCCAGCAGCTGGCAGGGCGGGGAGCTGTTTTTT. This translates into CASSWQGGELFF.

The chain combines TRBV28 with TRBJ1-5; no clear D. The V and J ends lost 6 bases and 1 base respectively, with 16 bases between them. CDR1 is MDHEN, CDR2 SYDVKM, per germline. The CDR3 runs 16 residues. CDR3 coding DNA: TGTGCCAGCAGCCGGCCAGGACCCGAGAGCAATCAGCCCCAGCATTTT. It specifies CASSRPGPESNQPQHF.

J is TRBJ1-2 and V is TRBV7-2, with D possibly matching TRBD1 (6 bases). Between the trimmed V and J ends, which lost 5 bases and 1 base, there was a span of 14 bases. The CDR3 has 15 amino acids. Germline V gene data show CDR1 as SGHTA and CDR2 as FQGNSA. The CDR3 sequence is CASSQVGTSNYGYTF. The CDR3 DNA reads as TGTGCCAGCAGCCAGGTCGGGACAAGTAACTATGGCTACACCTTC.

The chain combines TRBV9 with TRBJ2-3; D unresolved. V was cut by 2 bases and J by 5 bases, with 21 bases left in between. The length of the CDR3 is 17 residues. Germline CDR1 SGDLS, CDR2 YYNGEE. This CDR3 is CASSVKPPETGIDTQYF. In nucleotides, the CDR3 is TGTGCCAGCAGCGTCAAGCCTCCCGAGACGGGCATAGATACGCAGTATTTT.

This clonotype was seen repeatedly, ten times or more. This rearrangement joins TRBV7-2 to TRBJ2-3; D uncertain. V was shortened by 2 bases and J by 4 bases, with 7 bases between the two germline ends. CDR3 length: 13 amino acids. Looked up from germline, CDR1 is SGHTA and CDR2 is FQGNSA. CDR3 in DNA: TGTGCCAGCAGCTTATCATCCCCAGATACGCAGTATTTT. Translated: CASSLSSPDTQYF.

The rearrangement uses TRBV30 and TRBJ1-3; possibly TRBD1 for D (5 bases). The CDR3 covers 13 residues. V shed 5 bases and J shed 1 base, with 9 bases lying between them. CDR1 GTSNPN and CDR2 SVGIG come from the germline V gene (reference sequence). The CDR3 loop is CAWEQASGNTIYF. DNA of the CDR3: TGTGCCTGGGAACAGGCTTCTGGAAACACCATATATTTT.

For the CDR3, the DNA is TGTGCCAGCAGCTCCCTTGGGGGGCTGAACACAGATACGCAGTATTTT. It codes for CASSSLGGLNTDTQYF. The genes are TRBV6-5 and TRBJ2-3; the D gene could be TRBD1 or TRBD2 (6 bases each). Germline-derived CDR1 and CDR2 are MNHEY and SVGAGI. The CDR3 runs 16 residues. V gave up 6 bases and J gave up 2 bases, with 18 bases separating them.

This clonotype has more than one count but fewer than ten. This chain connects TRBV20-1 to TRBJ1-2; D might be TRBD1 (6 bases). The V gene lost 5 bases and the J gene lost 3 bases, with 19 bases spanning the gap. The CDR3 consists of 15 residues. From germline, CDR1 is DFQATT and CDR2 SNEGSKA (reference sequence). CDR3 nucleotide sequence: TGCAGTGCTCCCCCGGGGGGGGGCAGGGACTATGGCTACACCTTC. Translating it yields CSAPPGGGRDYGYTF.

This clonotype has just a few counts. The V call is TRBV4-3, the J call TRBJ2-3, with a possible D match to TRBD2 (6 bases). Trimming cost V 1 base and J 2 bases, with 16 bases left between them. The CDR3 is 17 amino acids. Germline V gene lookup returns CDR1 LGHNA and CDR2 YSLEER. The CDR3 DNA sequence: TGCGCCAGCAGCCAAGGGGCTATGCGGGGACTCACAGATACGCAGTATTTT. As protein: CASSQGAMRGLTDTQYF.

This clonotype appeared many times. This chain connects TRBV5-1 to TRBJ2-1; 9 bases agree with TRBD1. This CDR3 contains 17 residues. The V segment lost 3 bases and the J segment 8 bases; nucleotides outside the gene matches: 15. Germline V gene lookup returns CDR1 SGHRS and CDR2 YFSETQ. Written as DNA, the CDR3 is TGCGCCAGCAGCTCGGGACAGGGTCGGCGGGGGTTGTATGAGCAGTTCTTC. Translated: CASSSGQGRRGLYEQFF.

This clonotype was seen a few times. V usage is TRBV20-1 and J usage is TRBJ1-2; no clear D. Trimming removed 7 bases at V and 5 bases at J, with 26 bases between. Germline lookup yields CDR1 DFQATT and CDR2 SNEGSKA (reference sequence). The CDR3 is 16 residues long. DNA for the CDR3: TGCAGTGTAGAAGGAGGTAGCCCAGCCCCCAATTATGGCTACACCTTC. It is translated as CSVEGGSPAPNYGYTF.

Only a few counts were recorded for this clonotype. CDR3 loop: CASSLGLREGSGALHF. The CDR3 DNA sequence: TGTGCCAGCAGCTTAGGGTTAAGGGAAGGGTCCGGGGCCCTCCACTTT. The V and J genes are TRBV7-2 and TRBJ1-6; D gene ambiguous. The CDR3 has 16 residues. V lost 1 base and J lost 14, with 21 bases in between. The germline CDR1 and CDR2 sequences are SGHTA and FQGNSA. Variable domain in full (rest from reference TRBV7-2 and TRBJ1-6): GAGVSQSPSNKVTEKGKDVELRCDPISGHTALYWYRQSLGQGLEFLIYFQGNSAPDKSGLPSDRFSAERTGGSVSTLTIQRTQQEDSAVYLCASSLGLREGSGALHFGNGTRLTVT.

V is TRBV19 and J is TRBJ2-7, with 7 bases that match TRBD1. V lost 4 bases to trimming and J lost 2 bases; unmatched junction nucleotides: 5. CDR3 length: 14 amino acids. The V gene's germline CDR1 is LNHDA and CDR2 SQIVND (reference sequence). CDR3 loop: CASSRDSGTYEQYF. CDR3 nucleotide sequence: TGTGCCAGTAGTAGGGACAGTGGAACCTACGAGCAGTACTTC.

This sequence joins TRBV20-1 and TRBJ1-1; D is unresolved. CDR1 and CDR2 from the germline V gene are DFQATT and SNEGSKA (reference sequence). The germline V and J ends were trimmed by 0 bases and 0 bases, with 8 bases remaining between them. The CDR3 runs to 14 residues. CDR3 sequence reads: CSARDMRLNTEAFF. CDR3 DNA sequence: TGCAGTGCTAGAGATATGCGATTGAACACTGAAGCTTTCTTT.

This clonotype was found a few times. J is TRBJ1-4 and V is TRBV12-3 or TRBV12-4; TRBD1 matches 8 bases. This CDR3 contains 13 residues. V gave up 3 bases and J gave up 8 bases; unmatched junction bases: 2. CDR3 sequence (DNA): TGTGCCAGCAGTTTCAGGGGGCGAGAAAAACTGTTTTTT. Encoded protein: CASSFRGREKLFF.